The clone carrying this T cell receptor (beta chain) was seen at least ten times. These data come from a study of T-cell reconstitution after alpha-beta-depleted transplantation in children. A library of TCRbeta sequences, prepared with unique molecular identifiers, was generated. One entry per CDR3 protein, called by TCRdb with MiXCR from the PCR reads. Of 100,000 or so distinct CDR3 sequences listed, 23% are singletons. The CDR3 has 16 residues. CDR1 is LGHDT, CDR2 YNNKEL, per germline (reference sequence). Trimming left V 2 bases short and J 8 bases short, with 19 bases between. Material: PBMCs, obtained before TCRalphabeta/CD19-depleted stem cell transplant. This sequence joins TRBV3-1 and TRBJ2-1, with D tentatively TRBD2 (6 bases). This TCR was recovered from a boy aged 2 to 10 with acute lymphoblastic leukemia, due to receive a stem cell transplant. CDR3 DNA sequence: TGTGCCAGCAGCCAAATAAGCGGAGGGGCTGCGGATGAGCAGTTCTTC. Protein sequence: CASSQISGGAADEQFF.